Shown below are 9 T cell receptor beta chains from a single sample sequenced in a study of T cell responses to AZD1222 COVID-19 vaccine. Generated by immunoSEQ multiplex PCR, the TCRdb table keeps only in-frame clones and is missing some. Found here are roughly 100,000 clones, about 85% of them singletons; the top ten hold about 2.5%. The sample here was peripheral blood, taken 28 days after the second AZD1222 dose. These receptors were collected from an adult who received the AZD1222 COVID-19 vaccine.

This chain joins TRBV11-2 and TRBJ1-2, with D unclear. CDR1 and CDR2 from the germline V gene are SGHAT and FQNNGV. This CDR3 is built from 12 residues. Trimming shortened V by 5 bases and J by 10 bases, and 14 bases separated the two germline ends. The CDR3, as DNA: TGTGCCAGCAGCATTTCTGCGGGATCCTACACCTTC. Encoded protein: CASSISAGSYTF.

The chain uses TRBV4-1 and TRBJ1-6; D uncertain. The CDR3 has 18 residues. Trimming shortened V by 1 base and J by 0 bases, and 13 bases separated the two germline ends. The germline V gene encodes CDR1 MGHRA and CDR2 YSYEKL. The CDR3 bases are TGCGCCAGCAGCCAAGGCAGGCTGCAGAGCTCCTATAATTCACCCCTCCACTTT. This sequence encodes CASSQGRLQSSYNSPLHF.

V gene TRBV6-5 combines with J gene TRBJ2-1; D unclear. Germline V lookup: CDR1 MNHEY, CDR2 SVGAGI. The CDR3 is 16 amino acids. Trimming pared 0 bases from V and 2 bases from J, leaving 11 bases between. DNA for the CDR3: TGTGCCAGCAGTTACTCCCGGGCTGACCCCTACAATGAGCAGTTCTTC. Its translation: CASSYSRADPYNEQFF.

The chain combines TRBV12-3 or TRBV12-4 with TRBJ2-5; D may be TRBD1 (6 bases). This CDR3 is built from 13 residues. With 3 bases removed from V and 1 base from J, the gap between germline ends came to 6 bases. The CDR3 DNA reads TGTGCCAGCAGTTTGGGGGCCCAAGAGACCCAGTACTTC. The encoded protein is CASSLGAQETQYF.

Points on this clone: Within the sample, other DNA sequences also encode this same CDR3. The CDR3 is CASSFSGNTIYF. The CDR3 DNA follows: TGTGCCAGCAGTTTCTCTGGAAACACCATATATTTT. The chain uses TRBV28 and TRBJ1-3; D is undetermined. This CDR3 region has 12 residues. CDR1 is MDHEN, CDR2 SYDVKM, per germline. V lost 3 bases, J lost 0 bases, and 0 bases lay in between.

The chain couples TRBV24-1 to TRBJ1-5; 9 bases map to TRBD1. The CDR3 has 15 amino acids. The V segment lost 7 bases and the J segment 7 bases; nucleotides outside the gene matches: 10. Germline lookup yields CDR1 KGHDR and CDR2 SFDVKD. The CDR3 sequence is CATSEPGQGHQPQHF. The CDR3 nucleotides read TGTGCCACCAGCGAGCCGGGACAGGGCCACCAGCCCCAGCATTTT.

The chain employs TRBV2 and TRBJ2-5; 15 nucleotides align to TRBD2. Trimming removed 10 bases from V and 5 bases from J; junction bases left unmatched: 11. Germline V gene data show CDR1 as SNHLY and CDR2 as FYNNEI. CDR3 length equals 16 residues. The CDR3, as DNA: TGTGCCACCGAGGGGGGACTAGCGGGAGGAGTTGAGACCCAGTACTTC. This gives the protein CATEGGLAGGVETQYF.

The chain carries TRBV2 and TRBJ1-6, with 8 bases matching TRBD1. With V trimmed by 2 bases and J by 8 bases, 14 bases remained unmatched. This CDR3 contains 18 residues. Germline-derived CDR1 and CDR2 are SNHLY and FYNNEI. The DNA for the CDR3 is TGTGCCAGCAGTGAATACCTCGGGGACAGGAGGTGGTATTCACCCCTCCACTTT. It codes for CASSEYLGDRRWYSPLHF.

The CDR3 reads CASSSDQISYEQYF. The CDR3 nucleotides read TGTGCCAGCAGTTCGGACCAGATCTCCTACGAGCAGTACTTC. This chain connects TRBV27 to TRBJ2-7; no reliable D call. CDR3 length: 14 residues. Trimming pared 4 bases from V and 0 bases from J, leaving 10 bases between. The germline CDR1 and CDR2 sequences are MNHEY and SMNVEV (reference sequence).